These 9 T cell receptor beta chains came from one sample sequenced in a study of T cells after yellow fever vaccination. TCRdb passed the 5' RACE reads through MiXCR, listing each CDR3 protein once. The sample has about 340,000 distinct CDR3 sequences; about 9.5% are singletons. The material sequenced was PBMCs, taken on the day of the first yellow fever vaccination. Receptor source: a man aged 18 to 30 who received the YFV17D yellow fever vaccine.

The chain combines TRBV19 with TRBJ2-1; D is unresolved. Germline V gene lookup returns CDR1 LNHDA and CDR2 SQIVND (reference sequence). V gave up 8 bases and J gave up 8 bases, with 16 bases separating them. The CDR3 contains 13 residues. The CDR3, as DNA: TGTGCCAGTCGGAAGGACGTTTTGGATGAGCAGTTCTTC. Translating it yields CASRKDVLDEQFF. The full variable domain, in which reference TRBV19 and TRBJ2-1 provide the parts outside the CDR3, is DGGITQSPKYLFRKEGQNVTLSCEQNLNHDAMYWYRQDPGQGLRLIYYSQIVNDFQKGDIAEGYSVSREKKESFPLTVTSAQKNPTAFYLCASRKDVLDEQFFGPGTRLTVL.

This clonotype was observed a few times. This chain connects TRBV24-1 to TRBJ2-3; D call uncertain. V lost 3 bases to trimming and J lost 6 bases, with 12 bases between them. CDR1 and CDR2 from the germline V gene are KGHDR and SFDVKD. CDR3 length: 14 amino acids. The CDR3 coding sequence is TGTGCCACCAGTGATCTAAGCCAAGGGGATACGCAGTATTTT. It specifies CATSDLSQGDTQYF.

This clonotype was detected many times. V and J are TRBV20-1 and TRBJ2-1, with 7 bases lining up with TRBD2. J was trimmed by 5 bases and V by 2 bases; bases with no gene match: 6. This CDR3 has 14 residues. The germline V gene encodes CDR1 DFQATT and CDR2 SNEGSKA (reference sequence). This chain's CDR3 is CSARWGGPDNEQFF. The CDR3 DNA reads as TGCAGTGCTAGATGGGGAGGGCCAGACAATGAGCAGTTCTTC.

This clonotype was seen ten or more times. The chain has TRBV5-1 and TRBJ1-1; a weak D match, TRBD1 (5 bases). CDR3 length: 16 amino acids. V was trimmed by 3 bases and J by 3 bases, leaving 18 bases between them. Germline-derived CDR1 and CDR2 are SGHRS and YFSETQ. For the CDR3, the DNA is TGCGCCAGCAGCTCCGGACCCGGGACCTCCCACACTGAAGCTTTCTTT. The encoded protein is CASSSGPGTSHTEAFF.

This clonotype was detected only a few times. The chain's CDR3 is CASSSPRAGGSGNTIYF. The CDR3, as DNA: TGTGCCAGCAGCTCCCCACGGGCGGGGGGGTCTGGAAACACCATATATTTT. This chain links TRBV11-2 with TRBJ1-3; D may be TRBD1 (5 bases). Trimming pared 4 bases from V and 1 base from J, leaving 17 bases between. CDR1 is SGHAT, CDR2 FQNNGV, per germline. This CDR3 contains 17 residues.

This clonotype has ten or more counts. The CDR3 here is CASSDGAQETQYF. The CDR3 DNA reads TGTGCCAGCAGTGACGGGGCCCAAGAGACCCAGTACTTC. This chain links TRBV6-2 or TRBV6-3 with TRBJ2-5; D assignment may be TRBD1 or TRBD2 (5 bases each). Germline-derived CDR1 and CDR2 are MNHEY and SVGEGT. V dropped 5 bases and J dropped 1 base, with 8 bases sitting between them. This CDR3 is built from 13 residues.

This clonotype was seen repeatedly, ten times or more. The chain couples TRBV6-4 to TRBJ2-1; TRBD2 matches 12 bases. The CDR3 runs 16 residues. Germline trimming cut 0 bases from V and 8 bases from J; bases unmatched to any gene: 5. The V gene's germline CDR1 is MRHNA and CDR2 SNTAGT. The CDR3 sequence: CASSDSPSGGADEQFF. The CDR3 nucleotides read TGTGCCAGCAGTGACTCTCCTAGCGGGGGGGCCGATGAGCAGTTCTTC.

This clonotype was picked up a small number of times. The V call is TRBV7-9, the J call TRBJ2-3; perhaps TRBD1 as D (5 bases). Germline V gives CDR1 SEHNR, CDR2 FQNEAQ (reference sequence). CDR3 length equals 16 residues. Trimming shortened V by 5 bases and J by 0 bases, and 15 bases separated the two germline ends. For the CDR3, the DNA is TGTGCCAGCAGCCCACTGGACATAAGTAGCACAGATACGCAGTATTTT. Its protein is CASSPLDISSTDTQYF.

V and J are TRBV5-1 and TRBJ2-1; 8 nucleotides line up with TRBD1. The CDR3 is 13 amino acids. J lost 8 bases, V lost 7 bases, and 8 bases had no gene match. Germline CDR1 SGHRS, CDR2 YFSETQ. CDR3 residues: CASRNQGADEQFF. The CDR3 region has the DNA TGCGCCAGCCGGAACCAGGGGGCTGATGAGCAGTTCTTC.